These T cell receptor beta chains were read from a single sample in a study of blood T cell repertoires in COVID-19. TCRdb keeps only in-frame clones here, not all; method: immunoSEQ multiplex PCR. The table lists about 150,000 clones, 85% to 90% of them singletons. Sequenced material: peripheral blood. These receptors were taken from a woman between 55 and 75 years old with active COVID-19. Each CDR3 is given with its conserved first and last residue. The D gene is left open where the match is weak. Clone size, where shown, is once, few, many, or a class for clones that have expanded.

V gene: TRBV5-8
D gene: TRBD1
J gene: TRBJ1-2
clone size: NA
CDR3 DNA: TGTGCCAGCAGCTTGGAGACAGGGCAAACCTTC
CDR3 protein: CASSLETGQTF

V gene: TRBV6-2/TRBV6-3
D gene: TRBD2
J gene: TRBJ2-7
clone size: NA
CDR3 DNA: TGTGCCAGCAGTTACTCCGGACTAGCGGGAGACCCCACCCTCAAGCAGTACTTC
CDR3 protein: CASSYSGLAGDPTLKQYF

V gene: TRBV7-3
D gene: TRBD2
J gene: TRBJ2-1
clone size: NA
CDR3 DNA: TGTGCCAGCAGCCCGGGACTAGCGGGAGTCAATGAGCAGTTCTTC
CDR3 protein: CASSPGLAGVNEQFF

V gene: TRBV5-1
D gene: NA
J gene: TRBJ1-4
clone size: NA
CDR3 DNA: TGCGCCAGCAGCTTAGGCAGGGTCGATGAAAAACTGTTTTTT
CDR3 protein: CASSLGRVDEKLFF

V gene: TRBV30
D gene: TRBD1
J gene: TRBJ1-5
clone size: few
CDR3 DNA: TGTGCCTGGAGGGGGACAGGGAGCCAGCCCCAGCATTTT
CDR3 protein: CAWRGTGSQPQHF

V gene: TRBV23-1
D gene: TRBD1
J gene: TRBJ2-2
clone size: NA
CDR3 DNA: TGCGCCAGCAGTCAGAGAAGGGGGCCTTTTACCGGGGAGCTGTTTTTT
CDR3 protein: CASSQRRGPFTGELFF

V gene: TRBV6-4
D gene: NA
J gene: TRBJ2-1
clone size: once
CDR3 DNA: TGTGCCAGCAGTGCGTCCCCCCCGCTGAGTGAGCAGTTCTTC
CDR3 protein: CASSASPPLSEQFF

V gene: TRBV6-1
D gene: NA
J gene: TRBJ2-3
clone size: NA
CDR3 DNA: TGTGCCAGCAGTGAATGGGCAGTCACAGATACGCAGTATTTT
CDR3 protein: CASSEWAVTDTQYF

V gene: TRBV27
D gene: NA
J gene: TRBJ1-5
clone size: NA
CDR3 DNA: TGTGCCAGCGCTGGAGGGGCGGGGCGGGGACAGCCCCAGCATTTT
CDR3 protein: CASAGGAGRGQPQHF

V gene: TRBV7-2
D gene: NA
J gene: TRBJ2-5
clone size: NA
CDR3 DNA: TGTGCCAGCAGCTTAGAAGGCGGAGTGCGCCAAGAGACCCAGTACTTC
CDR3 protein: CASSLEGGVRQETQYF

V gene: TRBV6-2/TRBV6-3
D gene: TRBD1
J gene: TRBJ2-2
clone size: NA
CDR3 DNA: TGTGCCAGCAGTAGTAACAGGGGTCGCGCCGGGGAGCTGTTTTTT
CDR3 protein: CASSSNRGRAGELFF

V gene: TRBV9
D gene: TRBD2
J gene: TRBJ2-7
clone size: few
CDR3 DNA: TGTGCCAGCAGCGAGGGACTAGCGGGAGGTATGCGGGACGAGCAGTACTTC
CDR3 protein: CASSEGLAGGMRDEQYF

V gene: TRBV19
D gene: TRBD1
J gene: TRBJ2-7
clone size: once
CDR3 DNA: TGTGCCAGTAAGAGAGGGACAGGGGATTACGAGCAGTACTTC
CDR3 protein: CASKRGTGDYEQYF

V gene: TRBV6-5
D gene: NA
J gene: TRBJ1-1
clone size: NA
CDR3 DNA: TGTGCCAGTCGGGGGGGGACGGTCGCTTTCTTT
CDR3 protein: CASRGGTVAFF

V gene: TRBV5-1
D gene: NA
J gene: TRBJ2-1
clone size: NA
CDR3 DNA: TGCGCCAGCAGCTTGGTCTCTAGCTCGCTCCCCAATGAGCAGTTCTTC
CDR3 protein: CASSLVSSSLPNEQFF

V gene: TRBV27
D gene: TRBD2
J gene: TRBJ2-7
clone size: NA
CDR3 DNA: TGTGCCAGCAGTCCGAGACTAGCAGCCTACGAGCAGTACTTC
CDR3 protein: CASSPRLAAYEQYF

V gene: TRBV7-9
D gene: TRBD2
J gene: TRBJ2-7
clone size: NA
CDR3 DNA: TGTGCCAGCAGCTCTCGGGGGGGCGGGAGAGACGGGTACGAGCAGTACTTC
CDR3 protein: CASSSRGGGRDGYEQYF

V gene: TRBV18
D gene: TRBD1
J gene: TRBJ1-3
clone size: NA
CDR3 DNA: TGTGCCAGCTCACAGGGACAGGGCAACTCTGGAAACACCATATATTTT
CDR3 protein: CASSQGQGNSGNTIYF

V gene: TRBV2
D gene: NA
J gene: TRBJ2-5
clone size: NA
CDR3 DNA: TGTGCCAGCAGTGAAAAGGGGTGGGAGACCCAGTACTTC
CDR3 protein: CASSEKGWETQYF

V gene: TRBV28
D gene: NA
J gene: TRBJ1-5
clone size: NA
CDR3 DNA: TGTGCCAGCAGTTTATGGGGAGGGACTAGCAATCAGCCCCAGCATTTT
CDR3 protein: CASSLWGGTSNQPQHF

V gene: TRBV2
D gene: NA
J gene: TRBJ1-5
clone size: few
CDR3 DNA: TGTGCCAGCAGTCTCAGGGCGGACCCTTTTGGTCAGCCCCAGCATTTT
CDR3 protein: CASSLRADPFGQPQHF

V gene: TRBV19
D gene: NA
J gene: TRBJ1-1
clone size: NA
CDR3 DNA: TGTGCCAGTAGTACCACAGGTTTGAACACTGAAGCTTTCTTT
CDR3 protein: CASSTTGLNTEAFF

V gene: TRBV28
D gene: NA
J gene: TRBJ2-4
clone size: NA
CDR3 DNA: TGTGCCAGCATGGGAGGAGGGGAGACCAAAAACATTCAGTACTTC
CDR3 protein: CASMGGGETKNIQYF

V gene: TRBV6-5
D gene: TRBD1
J gene: TRBJ1-2
clone size: NA
CDR3 DNA: TGTGCCAGCAGAATGACAGGGGTTTATGGCTACACCTTC
CDR3 protein: CASRMTGVYGYTF

V gene: TRBV9
D gene: NA
J gene: TRBJ2-5
clone size: NA
CDR3 DNA: TGTGCCAGCAGCGTAGCCCCCGGGGAGACCCAGTACTTC
CDR3 protein: CASSVAPGETQYF

V gene: TRBV19
D gene: TRBD1
J gene: TRBJ1-1
clone size: NA
CDR3 DNA: TGTGCCAGTAGTGCCCGGACAGGGTGGGGCACTGAAGCTTTCTTT
CDR3 protein: CASSARTGWGTEAFF

V gene: TRBV6-2/TRBV6-3
D gene: NA
J gene: TRBJ2-1
clone size: NA
CDR3 DNA: TGTGCCAGCAGCCTCCCCCCGAGGAGTGAGCAGTTCTTC
CDR3 protein: CASSLPPRSEQFF

V gene: TRBV11-3
D gene: TRBD2
J gene: TRBJ2-1
clone size: NA
CDR3 DNA: TGTGCCAGCAGCGCGGGACTAGCGGGAGATGAGCAGTTCTTC
CDR3 protein: CASSAGLAGDEQFF

V gene: TRBV27
D gene: NA
J gene: TRBJ1-2
clone size: once
CDR3 DNA: TGTGCCAGCAGCAAACTCGGACAGCCAGGTTCGGACACCTTC
CDR3 protein: CASSKLGQPGSDTF

V gene: TRBV7-6
D gene: TRBD1
J gene: TRBJ2-1
clone size: NA
CDR3 DNA: TGTGCCAGCAGCCCGCTGACAGGGGGCAAATCCTACAATGAGCAGTTCTTC
CDR3 protein: CASSPLTGGKSYNEQFF

V gene: TRBV9
D gene: NA
J gene: TRBJ2-5
clone size: NA
CDR3 DNA: TGTGCCAGCAGCGTAGTTCAGGGCGGCCAAGAGACCCAGTACTTC
CDR3 protein: CASSVVQGGQETQYF

V gene: TRBV28
D gene: TRBD1
J gene: TRBJ2-7
clone size: NA
CDR3 DNA: TGTGCCAGCAGGGAGACAGGGATCAACGAGCAGTACTTC
CDR3 protein: CASRETGINEQYF

V gene: TRBV12-3/TRBV12-4
D gene: NA
J gene: TRBJ1-5
clone size: few
CDR3 DNA: TGTGCCAGCAGTCTCGAACAGGTATCCGCCCAGCATTTT
CDR3 protein: CASSLEQVSAQHF

V gene: TRBV7-2
D gene: TRBD2
J gene: TRBJ2-1
clone size: NA
CDR3 DNA: TGTGCCAGCAGCTTAGAGAGCGGGACCTACAATGAGCAGTTCTTC
CDR3 protein: CASSLESGTYNEQFF

V gene: TRBV19
D gene: TRBD1
J gene: TRBJ1-4
clone size: NA
CDR3 DNA: TGTGCCAGTAGTCGAAGACAGGGAGAAAATGAAAAACTGTTTTTT
CDR3 protein: CASSRRQGENEKLFF